This entry features one T cell receptor (beta chain) sequence. Its antigen remains undetermined. Base qualities are not at hand, and no much larger clone is one base apart. The sample comes from a study of immune evolution from preneoplasia to lung adenocarcinoma (dated by TCRdb to the early 2020s). With regard to the full study: No AAH lesions showed HLA loss of heterozygosity, compared with 7% of AIS, 15% of MIA and around 35% of ADC lesions. POLYSOLVER was used to infer Class I HLA alleles from exome data, and LOHHLA was used to detect allele-specific HLA loss. In total, the cohort included roughly 49 patients with pulmonary nodules, all of whom underwent surgical resection. The sample size was set by how many specimens were available, not by a prior power calculation. A total of under 60 patients contributed TCR sequencing data. The study used immune gene expression, TCR sequencing and multiplex immunofluorescence to profile the immune contexture of lung adenocarcinoma precursors and invasive adenocarcinoma. Resected precursor lesions (AAH, AIS, MIA) and invasive adenocarcinomas were compared with paired morphologically normal lung tissue. Whole exome sequencing and methylation data from the same cohort of nodules were integrated with the immune data. According to the study, about 99 samples went through TCR sequencing. Study-wide conclusions, independent of this receptor: Clonality was highest in normal lung, while later-stage lesions appeared to show lower clonality but higher T cell density and diversity. The findings rested on association rather than direct causation, and larger cohorts with long-term follow-up and longitudinal biopsies were considered necessary. All patients were from Japan and China, so applicability to Western populations was uncertain. The highest T cell clonality was observed in KRAS-mutant nodules compared with EGFR-mutant or double wild-type lesions. The highest top T cell clone frequencies were observed in normal lung, and a progressive decrease in top T cell clone frequencies appeared to occur from AAH through AIS, MIA and invasive adenocarcinoma.

Resection was performed on patients in Japan or China between about 2014 and 2017. Histologic diagnosis of each case was confirmed independently by two lung cancer pathologists on H&E slides. Premalignant or tumor cells were enriched for nucleic acid extraction by macro-dissection performed after pathologic assessment. DNA was isolated from FFPE tissue using the AllPrep DNA/RNA FFPE Kit. Per the germline V gene, ENHRY is the CDR1 and SYGVKD is the CDR2. The CDR3 measures 12 amino acids from cysteine to phenylalanine. Only the CDR3 part of the read is kept: 36 bases, read in frame from the first base. Deletion took 7 bases off V and 6 bases off J, with a span of 13 bases between the germline ends. The immunoSEQ hsTCRbeta Kit was used to sequence TCR beta CDR3 regions from DNA. The authors' analysis ran thus. TCR sequencing data were analysed with the ImmunoSEQ Analyzer. T cell clonality was calculated on productive rearrangements as 1 minus Pielou's evenness. T cell diversity was measured with the inverse Simpson index on productive templates. T cell density was TCR beta template counts normalized to usable DNA, estimated by amplifying and sequencing housekeeping genes. Two-sided Kruskal-Wallis tests were used to compare TCR metrics across histologic stages. The table comes from immuneACCESS by way of TCRdb, which keeps in-frame sequences with V and J called. Part of the clones is missing from these tables; in studies checked, under half for an unresolved V gene and the rest for unknown reasons. Clone size and V and J calls were adopted from that table, with D and trimming inferred from the DNA. For this sample the table gives 4,000 to 5,000 clones, of which about 82% were detected only once. The top ten clonotypes cover 3.2% of the sample.

Source material: FFPE minimally invasive lung adenocarcinoma tissue. The cell subset or site label on this specimen signifies: micro-invasive lung adenocarcinoma (MIA). The chain is assembled from TRBV10-3 and TRBJ2-7; a tentative D match to TRBD2 spans 6 bases. The TCR was taken from a person aged 65 to 85 with lung adenocarcinoma. The DNA sequence is given as TGTGCCATCATGCGGGCGGGAAGCGAGCAGTACTTC. Its amino acids are CAIMRAGSEQYF.